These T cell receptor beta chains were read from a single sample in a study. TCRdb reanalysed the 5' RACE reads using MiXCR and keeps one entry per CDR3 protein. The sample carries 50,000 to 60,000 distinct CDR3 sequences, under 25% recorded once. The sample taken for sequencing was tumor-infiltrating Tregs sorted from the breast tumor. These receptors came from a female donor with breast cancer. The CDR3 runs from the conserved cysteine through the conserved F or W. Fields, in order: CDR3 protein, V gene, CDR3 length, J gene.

cdr3_aa: CASSPRGTREAFF
v_call: TRBV18
cdr3_length: 13
j_call: TRBJ1-1

cdr3_aa: CASTLTLGGEQYF
v_call: TRBV6-1
cdr3_length: 13
j_call: TRBJ2-7

cdr3_aa: CASSLGADAFF
v_call: TRBV28
cdr3_length: 11
j_call: TRBJ1-1

cdr3_aa: CACSRTPSGSSTDTQYF
v_call: TRBV7-2
cdr3_length: 17
j_call: TRBJ2-3

cdr3_aa: CASSRGQETQYF
v_call: TRBV7-6
cdr3_length: 12
j_call: TRBJ2-5

cdr3_aa: CASSLHRGTEAFF
v_call: TRBV14
cdr3_length: 13
j_call: TRBJ1-1

cdr3_aa: CASSLVGLAGADTQYF
v_call: TRBV5-1
cdr3_length: 16
j_call: TRBJ2-3

cdr3_aa: CASGDNSNQPQHF
v_call: TRBV6-1
cdr3_length: 13
j_call: TRBJ1-5

cdr3_aa: CASSRGTSGETGGLFF
v_call: TRBV6-1
cdr3_length: 16
j_call: TRBJ2-2

cdr3_aa: CASSSTIGIQYF
v_call: TRBV6-2/TRBV6-3
cdr3_length: 12
j_call: TRBJ2-4

cdr3_aa: CANSLQGRAYEQYF
v_call: TRBV7-8
cdr3_length: 14
j_call: TRBJ2-7

cdr3_aa: CSVEVRAAQETQYF
v_call: TRBV29-1
cdr3_length: 14
j_call: TRBJ2-5

cdr3_aa: CASRSKLSSNTQYF
v_call: TRBV4-2
cdr3_length: 14
j_call: TRBJ2-3

cdr3_aa: CASTPGGGTEAFF
v_call: TRBV5-1
cdr3_length: 13
j_call: TRBJ1-1

cdr3_aa: CASSYGGRGETQYF
v_call: TRBV6-6
cdr3_length: 14
j_call: TRBJ2-5

cdr3_aa: CATSREGTGGVQPQHF
v_call: TRBV15
cdr3_length: 16
j_call: TRBJ1-5

cdr3_aa: CSVAVTETQYF
v_call: TRBV29-1
cdr3_length: 11
j_call: TRBJ2-5

cdr3_aa: CASSELGQVLYGYTF
v_call: TRBV6-1
cdr3_length: 15
j_call: TRBJ1-2

cdr3_aa: CASTVGLAATGELFF
v_call: TRBV28
cdr3_length: 15
j_call: TRBJ2-2

cdr3_aa: CASSPRGYNEQFF
v_call: TRBV18
cdr3_length: 13
j_call: TRBJ2-1

cdr3_aa: CASSQDKGLTYGFTF
v_call: TRBV4-2
cdr3_length: 15
j_call: TRBJ1-2

cdr3_aa: CATSDAGSPRDIQYF
v_call: TRBV24-1
cdr3_length: 15
j_call: TRBJ2-4

cdr3_aa: CASSSNSASTEAFF
v_call: TRBV5-1
cdr3_length: 14
j_call: TRBJ1-1

cdr3_aa: CASSQDGVGYNEQFF
v_call: TRBV4-2
cdr3_length: 15
j_call: TRBJ2-1

cdr3_aa: CASSLKSGRQTQYF
v_call: TRBV7-2
cdr3_length: 14
j_call: TRBJ2-5

cdr3_aa: CASSVALQGAEETQYF
v_call: TRBV9
cdr3_length: 16
j_call: TRBJ2-5

cdr3_aa: CASRYTSSGRGDWGHNEQFF
v_call: TRBV2
cdr3_length: 20
j_call: TRBJ2-1

cdr3_aa: CASSRVGETQYF
v_call: TRBV4-1
cdr3_length: 12
j_call: TRBJ2-5

cdr3_aa: CASSLGRILAGTYEQYF
v_call: TRBV7-2
cdr3_length: 17
j_call: TRBJ2-7

cdr3_aa: CASSVGIGGAEQPQHF
v_call: TRBV9
cdr3_length: 16
j_call: TRBJ1-5

cdr3_aa: CASSHGQFYSGANVLTF
v_call: TRBV11-2
cdr3_length: 17
j_call: TRBJ2-6

cdr3_aa: CSAGRDNYEQYF
v_call: TRBV20-1
cdr3_length: 12
j_call: TRBJ2-7

cdr3_aa: CASSPASGTGYENIQYF
v_call: TRBV5-1
cdr3_length: 17
j_call: TRBJ2-4

cdr3_aa: CASSFSQTGANVLTF
v_call: TRBV7-9
cdr3_length: 15
j_call: TRBJ2-6

cdr3_aa: CASSRRGQGVRQPQHF
v_call: TRBV12-3/TRBV12-4
cdr3_length: 16
j_call: TRBJ1-5

cdr3_aa: CASTAVWDSKAFF
v_call: TRBV6-5
cdr3_length: 13
j_call: TRBJ1-1

cdr3_aa: CASSLGRALNTGELFF
v_call: TRBV7-8
cdr3_length: 16
j_call: TRBJ2-2

cdr3_aa: CATRQDSSGNTIYF
v_call: TRBV6-2/TRBV6-3
cdr3_length: 14
j_call: TRBJ1-3

cdr3_aa: CASSLGQGARETQYF
v_call: TRBV5-1
cdr3_length: 15
j_call: TRBJ2-5

cdr3_aa: CASSLFTDTQYF
v_call: TRBV7-2
cdr3_length: 12
j_call: TRBJ2-3

cdr3_aa: CSARGRTVSQPQHF
v_call: TRBV20-1
cdr3_length: 14
j_call: TRBJ1-5

cdr3_aa: CASSLRETQYF
v_call: TRBV5-6
cdr3_length: 11
j_call: TRBJ2-5

cdr3_aa: CASSLGGASVFF
v_call: TRBV28
cdr3_length: 12
j_call: TRBJ2-1

cdr3_aa: CASSLVGQGNYGYTF
v_call: TRBV12-3/TRBV12-4
cdr3_length: 15
j_call: TRBJ1-2

cdr3_aa: CASSHSLREYGYTF
v_call: TRBV7-9
cdr3_length: 14
j_call: TRBJ1-2

cdr3_aa: CASSYLNGGDYGYTF
v_call: TRBV6-6
cdr3_length: 15
j_call: TRBJ1-2

cdr3_aa: CASSLGQGGGNTIYF
v_call: TRBV5-1
cdr3_length: 15
j_call: TRBJ1-3

cdr3_aa: CASSLERGGPYEQYF
v_call: TRBV5-4
cdr3_length: 15
j_call: TRBJ2-7